This TCR beta chain is drawn from a study of CD8+CD57+ T cells in acquired aplastic anemia. Study summary: Sorted CD4+ and CD8+ cells gave an average of roughly 3.2 ug of DNA.

The V gene lost 11 bases and the J gene lost 4 bases, with 15 bases spanning the gap. The germline CDR1 and CDR2 sequences are LNHDA and SQIVND (reference sequence). This CDR3 is built from 13 residues. Researchers used genomic DNA as the template to profile TCR beta VDJ and CDR3. TCRdb ran MiXCR on the reads and lists one entry per CDR3 protein. The sample records 200,000 to 250,000 distinct CDR3 sequences, 60% to 80% being singletons. An expansion of CD8+CD57+ cells by flow cytometry had been shown in patients chosen for sequencing. The enrolled patients all had severe acquired aplastic anemia. The receptor was isolated from a human donor with aplastic anemia. Sequencing input: sorted CD4+, CD8+, or CD8+CD57+ T cells (not recorded which) from PBMCs. The chain combines TRBV19 with TRBJ1-5; tentatively, D is TRBD1 (5 bases). The chain's CDR3 is CAGGIAGNQPQHF. The CDR3 DNA sequence: TGTGCCGGGGGGATAGCGGGGAATCAGCCCCAGCATTTT.